The 7 T cell receptor beta chains presented below share a single source sample, sequenced in a study of T cells after yellow fever vaccination. TCRdb redid the calling of the 5' RACE reads with MiXCR, one entry per CDR3 protein. Among 450,000 to 550,000 distinct CDR3 sequences listed, 15% to 20% were seen once. This material consisted of PBMCs, taken 15 days after the yellow fever booster vaccination. These TCRs come from a man aged 25-45 years who received the YFV17D yellow fever vaccine.

This clonotype was observed many times. The chain uses TRBV7-2 and TRBJ2-3; TRBD2 agrees at 13 bases. Germline V gene data show CDR1 as SGHTA and CDR2 as FQGNSA. This CDR3 is built from 16 residues. V dropped 4 bases and J dropped 1; count of bases not matched to a gene: 2. The CDR3 reads CASSSGLAGGTDTQYF. The CDR3 DNA reads as TGTGCCAGCAGCTCAGGACTAGCGGGAGGCACAGATACGCAGTATTTT.

The sample holds one count of this clonotype. The gene calls are TRBV6-5 and TRBJ1-2; D is undetermined. V lost 7 bases and J lost 10, with 13 bases in between. Germline CDR1 and CDR2: MNHEY and SVGAGI. The CDR3 runs to 11 residues. The CDR3 sequence is CASTHRGYYTF. The CDR3 bases are TGTGCCAGCACCCACCGGGGATACTACACCTTC.

This clonotype was observed many times. The chain couples TRBV19 to TRBJ2-1; D is perhaps TRBD1 (6 bases). The CDR3 runs to 13 residues. V was shortened by 5 bases and J by 9 bases, with 14 bases between the two germline ends. Germline CDR1 and CDR2: LNHDA and SQIVND (reference sequence). The DNA for the CDR3 is TGTGCCAGTAGTTTACAGGGCGGAGGTGAGCAGTTCTTC. Its protein product is CASSLQGGGEQFF.

This clonotype appeared a few times. The CDR3 loop is CASGPLAGPSYEQYF. In nucleotides, the CDR3 is TGTGCCAGCGGACCCCTAGCGGGCCCATCCTACGAGCAGTACTTC. The V call is TRBV3-1, the J call TRBJ2-7; 8 positions match TRBD2. Losses at the gene ends were 8 bases for V and 1 base for J; bases not matched to a gene: 10. The CDR3 runs to 15 residues. CDR1 and CDR2 from the germline V gene are LGHDT and YNNKEL (reference sequence).

There are a few counts of this clonotype. This rearrangement joins TRBV7-2 to TRBJ2-4; D remains ambiguous. Germline loops: CDR1 SGHTA, CDR2 FQGNSA. With 1 base removed from V and 3 bases from J, the gap between germline ends came to 7 bases. The CDR3 covers 14 residues. Here the CDR3 reads CASSLDGNKNIQYF. The CDR3 DNA is TGTGCCAGCAGCTTAGATGGGAACAAAAACATTCAGTACTTC. The full variable domain, its missing parts supplied by reference TRBV7-2 and TRBJ2-4, is GAGVSQSPSNKVTEKGKDVELRCDPISGHTALYWYRQSLGQGLEFLIYFQGNSAPDKSGLPSDRFSAERTGGSVSTLTIQRTQQEDSAVYLCASSLDGNKNIQYFGAGTRLSVL.

The genes are TRBV12-3 or TRBV12-4 and TRBJ1-6; D not resolved. The CDR3 spans 14 residues. Trimming shortened V by 5 bases and J by 4 bases, and 9 bases separated the two germline ends. DNA for the CDR3: TGTGCCAGCAGTCCGCGGAGGTATAATTCACCCCTCCACTTT. Translated: CASSPRRYNSPLHF.

The chain has TRBV20-1 and TRBJ2-2, with a tentative D call TRBD2 (6 bases). The ends were cut back, 1 base at V and 1 base at J, with 10 bases in the middle. The CDR3 has 15 amino acids. CDR1 and CDR2 from the germline V gene are DFQATT and SNEGSKA (reference sequence). In DNA form, the CDR3 reads TGCAGTGCTAGAGGGTATAGCGGGAACACCGGGGAGCTGTTTTTT. It codes for CSARGYSGNTGELFF.